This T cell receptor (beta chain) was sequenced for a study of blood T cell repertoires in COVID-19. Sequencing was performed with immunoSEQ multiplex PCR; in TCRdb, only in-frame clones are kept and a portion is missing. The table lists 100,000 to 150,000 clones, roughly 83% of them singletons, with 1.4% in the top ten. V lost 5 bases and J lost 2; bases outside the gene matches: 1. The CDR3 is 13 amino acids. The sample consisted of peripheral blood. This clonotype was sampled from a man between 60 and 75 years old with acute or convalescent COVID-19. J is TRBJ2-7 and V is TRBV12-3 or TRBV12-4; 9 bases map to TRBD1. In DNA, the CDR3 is TGTGCCAGCAGTCGGACAGGGGCCTACGAGCAGTACTTC. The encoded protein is CASSRTGAYEQYF.